This T cell receptor beta chain was sequenced during a study of cytomegalovirus exposure and HLA in healthy donors. PCR employed 60 Vbeta and 13 Jbeta primers. Measured with immunoSEQ multiplex PCR; TCRdb has only the in-frame clones, and not every one. The sample records almost 80,000 clones, 67% being singletons. About this clone itself: Its antigen is undetermined.

General study results and limits: A missense variant in DCLRE1C was later tied to TCR beta V- and J-gene trimming. There were some V segments, including TRBV6-2 and TRBV6-3, excluded as indistinguishable. The study listed 164 cytomegalovirus-associated TCR beta chains.

Germline values: CDR1 SGHKS, CDR2 YYEKEE (reference sequence). This CDR3 comprises 17 residues. V was trimmed by 3 bases and J by 8 bases, leaving 26 bases between them. The chain couples TRBV5-5 to TRBJ1-2; tentative D call: TRBD1 (5 bases). This sequence was found in a woman aged 45-59 years in good health and CMV-seropositive. The sample consisted of PBMCs. CDR3 sequence: CASSSSFLGSGTGGYTF. CDR3 DNA sequence: TGTGCCAGCAGCTCATCCTTTTTGGGGTCAGGGACTGGGGGCTACACCTTC.